The clone carrying this T cell receptor (beta chain) was recorded once. Clinical histories supplied by participants themselves formed the basis of cohort assignment. Two negative PCRs, clearance, or symptom resolution characterized the recovered Cohort 3 donors. This sample stems from a study of blood T cell repertoires in COVID-19. The method was immunoSEQ multiplex PCR; TCRdb's version includes in-frame clones alone and lacks a portion of them. There are 200,000 to 300,000 clones in the sample; more than 75% occur only once, and 2.6% lies in the top ten. Sequenced sample: PBMCs or T cells enriched from blood (not recorded which). This receptor was identified in a woman aged 18-29 years who had recovered from COVID-19.

The CDR3 nucleotides read TGTGCCAGCAGCTTAGTGATTAGCAGACAGGGAAAAGATGGCTACACCTTC. Amino acids: CASSLVISRQGKDGYTF. J is TRBJ1-2 and V is TRBV13; 7 bases agree with TRBD1. Germline V gene lookup returns CDR1 PRHDT and CDR2 FYEKMQ (reference sequence). V lost 1 base, J lost 6 bases, and 14 bases stayed unmatched. CDR3 length equals 17 residues.